A single sample is the source of the 9 T cell receptor beta chains below, sequenced in a study of T cell repertoires in cytomegalovirus infection. TCRdb passed the reads through MiXCR, listing each CDR3 protein once. The data contain some 130,000 distinct CDR3 sequences, approximately 30% of them singletons. Antigens for these TCRs are unknown. The input for sequencing was CD8+ T cells from cultured PBMCs, taken from culture after CMV antigen stimulation. The receptors stem from a human donor in good health (CMV status not recorded). Some clones in this sample may be carry-over from other donors' samples.

This clonotype occurred a few times. V usage is TRBV12-3 or TRBV12-4 and J usage is TRBJ2-2; a possible D gene is TRBD1 (6 bases). The CDR3 is 16 amino acids. Trimming pared 2 bases from V and 4 bases from J, leaving 14 bases between. The CDR3 DNA reads as TGTGCCAGCAGTTTACTAGAGGACAGATTCACCGGGGAGCTGTTTTTT. Residues: CASSLLEDRFTGELFF.

The rearrangement links TRBV2 to TRBJ1-3; no clear D. This CDR3 is built from 12 residues. From germline, CDR1 is SNHLY and CDR2 FYNNEI. The V end was cut by 6 bases, the J end by 8 bases, with 11 bases between. CDR3 DNA: TGTGCCAGCAGACCGCCCATGGACACCATATATTTT. As protein: CASRPPMDTIYF. Combining the CDR3 with reference TRBV2 and TRBJ1-3 gives the whole variable domain EPEVTQTPSHQVTQMGQEVILRCVPISNHLYFYWYRQILGQKVEFLVSFYNNEISEKSEIFDDQFSVERPDGSNFTLKIRSTKLEDSAMYFCASRPPMDTIYFGEGSWLTVV.

A remark on this clonotype: The junction does not match germline at one end; this may be a read error. The rearrangement links TRBV29-1 to TRBJ1-1, with a weak D call TRBD1 (5 bases). Germline CDR1 is SQVTM and CDR2 is ANQGSEA. This CDR3 is built from 15 residues. The CDR3: CGVEVGGPAGTEAFF. The DNA for the CDR3 is TGCGGCGTTGAAGTTGGGGGTCCCGCGGGCACTGAAGCTTTCTTT.

This clonotype was seen ten or more times. V gene TRBV7-6 combines with J gene TRBJ1-2; 8 nucleotides align to TRBD1. CDR3 length: 17 residues. V lost 1 base and J lost 7; bases outside the gene matches: 14. Germline assignment: CDR1 SGHVS and CDR2 FNYEAQ. The DNA of the CDR3 is TGTGCCAGCAGCTTAGGATTTTGGGGCAGGGGGCGTGTTGGCTACACCTTC. Amino acid sequence: CASSLGFWGRGRVGYTF.

This rearrangement joins TRBV2 to TRBJ2-7; D is uncertain. The V gene's germline CDR1 is SNHLY and CDR2 FYNNEI. The CDR3 is 12 amino acids. Between the trimmed V and J ends, which lost 7 bases and 3 bases, there was a span of 10 bases. The CDR3 here is CASKGGIYEQYF. The CDR3 nucleotides are TGTGCCAGCAAAGGTGGGATCTACGAGCAGTACTTC. The whole variable domain, remainder taken from reference TRBV2 and TRBJ2-7, is EPEVTQTPSHQVTQMGQEVILRCVPISNHLYFYWYRQILGQKVEFLVSFYNNEISEKSEIFDDQFSVERPDGSNFTLKIRSTKLEDSAMYFCASKGGIYEQYFGPGTRLTVT.

The rearrangement links TRBV27 to TRBJ1-2; 8 bases map to TRBD1. Germline values: CDR1 MNHEY, CDR2 SMNVEV (reference sequence). V was clipped by 4 bases and J by 4 bases; unmatched bases: 8. This CDR3 is built from 15 residues. CDR3 in amino acids: CASSSPETGVYGYTF. Here the CDR3 DNA reads TGTGCCAGCAGTTCACCAGAGACAGGGGTCTATGGCTACACCTTC.

This clonotype was detected ten times or more. One end of the junction fails to match germline, which may point to a read error. The rearrangement links TRBV19 to TRBJ2-7, with 9 bases fitting TRBD1. The CDR3 sequence is 14 residues long. Germline V gene data show CDR1 as LNHDA and CDR2 as SQIVND (reference sequence). CDR3 coding DNA: TGCGCCAGCAGCCGCGGACAGGGGCCCTACGAGCAGTACTTC. It yields the protein CASSRGQGPYEQYF.

V and J are TRBV9 and TRBJ2-1; TRBD1 matches at 7 bases. Germline values: CDR1 SGDLS, CDR2 YYNGEE. J gave up 7 bases and V 4 bases, and 11 bases lay outside the gene matches. The CDR3 totals 15 residues. The CDR3 bases are TGTGCCAGCAGCCTCACCGTGACAGGGTGGAATGAGCAGTTCTTC. Its translation: CASSLTVTGWNEQFF.

This clonotype has a single count. The V call is TRBV4-3, the J call TRBJ1-4; tentatively, D is TRBD1 (5 bases). V was trimmed by 8 bases and J by 3 bases, leaving 16 bases between them. Germline CDR1 and CDR2: LGHNA and YSLEER. This CDR3 is built from 15 residues. This chain's CDR3 is CASGLALGANEKLFF. CDR3 sequence (DNA): TGCGCCAGCGGCCTTGCCCTGGGGGCTAATGAAAAACTGTTTTTT.